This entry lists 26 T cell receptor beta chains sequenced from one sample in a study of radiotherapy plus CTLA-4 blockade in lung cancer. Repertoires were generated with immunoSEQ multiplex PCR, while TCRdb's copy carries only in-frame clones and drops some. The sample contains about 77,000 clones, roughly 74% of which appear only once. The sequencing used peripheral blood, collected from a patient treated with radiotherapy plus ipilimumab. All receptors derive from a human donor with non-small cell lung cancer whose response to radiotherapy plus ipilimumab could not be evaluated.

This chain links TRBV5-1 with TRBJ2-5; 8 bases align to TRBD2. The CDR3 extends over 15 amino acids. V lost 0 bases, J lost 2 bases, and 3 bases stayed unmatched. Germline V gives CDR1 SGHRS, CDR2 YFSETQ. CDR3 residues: CASSLGVAGQETQYF. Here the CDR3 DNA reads TGCGCCAGCAGCTTGGGGGTAGCGGGGCAAGAGACCCAGTACTTC.

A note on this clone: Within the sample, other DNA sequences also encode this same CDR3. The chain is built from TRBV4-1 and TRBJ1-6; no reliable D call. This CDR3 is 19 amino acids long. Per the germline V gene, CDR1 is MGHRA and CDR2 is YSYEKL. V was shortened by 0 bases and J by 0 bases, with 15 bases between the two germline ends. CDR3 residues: CASSQDIGRSSSYNSPLHF. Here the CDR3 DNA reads TGCGCCAGCAGCCAAGATATCGGCAGGTCGAGCTCCTATAATTCACCCCTCCACTTT.

CDR3 nucleotides: TGTGCCAGCAGCTTGGTAGGACTAGGACGGTACGAGCAGTACTTC. This gives the protein CASSLVGLGRYEQYF. This chain connects TRBV5-5 to TRBJ2-7; 7 bases align to TRBD2. Germline-derived CDR1 and CDR2 are SGHKS and YYEKEE (reference sequence). This CDR3 spans 15 amino acids. Germline trimming cut 0 bases from V and 4 bases from J; bases unmatched to any gene: 7.

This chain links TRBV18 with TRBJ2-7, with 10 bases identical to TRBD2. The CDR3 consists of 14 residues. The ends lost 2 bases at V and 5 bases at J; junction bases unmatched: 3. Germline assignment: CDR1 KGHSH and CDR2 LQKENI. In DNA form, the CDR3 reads TGTGCCAGCTCACCAGTTGGGACTAGCGACGAGCAGTACTTC. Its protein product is CASSPVGTSDEQYF.

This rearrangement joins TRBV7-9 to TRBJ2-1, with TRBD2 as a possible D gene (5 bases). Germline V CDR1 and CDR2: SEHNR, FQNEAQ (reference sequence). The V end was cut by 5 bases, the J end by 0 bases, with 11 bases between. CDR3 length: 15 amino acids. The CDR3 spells CASSTPGSSYNEQFF. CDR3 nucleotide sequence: TGTGCCAGCAGCACCCCTGGGAGCTCCTACAATGAGCAGTTCTTC.

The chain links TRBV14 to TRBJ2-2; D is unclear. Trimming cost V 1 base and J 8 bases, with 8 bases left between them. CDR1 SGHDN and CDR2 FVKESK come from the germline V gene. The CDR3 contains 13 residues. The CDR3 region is CASSQAVGGELFF. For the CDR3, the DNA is TGTGCCAGCAGCCAAGCCGTCGGGGGGGAGCTGTTTTTT. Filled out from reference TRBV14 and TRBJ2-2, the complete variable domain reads EAGVTQFPSHSVIEKGQTVTLRCDPISGHDNLYWYRRVMGKEIKFLLHFVKESKQDESGMPNNRFLAERTGGTYSTLKVQPAELEDSGVYFCASSQAVGGELFFGEGSRLTVL.

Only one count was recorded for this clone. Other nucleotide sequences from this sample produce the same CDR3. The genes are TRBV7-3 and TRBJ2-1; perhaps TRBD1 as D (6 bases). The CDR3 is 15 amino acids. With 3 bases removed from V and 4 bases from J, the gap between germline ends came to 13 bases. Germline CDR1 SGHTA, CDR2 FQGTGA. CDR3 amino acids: CASSLGDRGYNEQFF. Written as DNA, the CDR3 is TGTGCCAGCAGCTTGGGTGATAGGGGGTACAATGAGCAGTTCTTC.

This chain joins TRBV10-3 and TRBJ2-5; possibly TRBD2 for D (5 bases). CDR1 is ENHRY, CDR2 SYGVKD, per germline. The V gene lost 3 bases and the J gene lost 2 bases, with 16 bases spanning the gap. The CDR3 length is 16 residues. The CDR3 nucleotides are TGTGCCATCAGTGACTTCGTGGGAGAACTACAAGAGACCCAGTACTTC. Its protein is CAISDFVGELQETQYF.

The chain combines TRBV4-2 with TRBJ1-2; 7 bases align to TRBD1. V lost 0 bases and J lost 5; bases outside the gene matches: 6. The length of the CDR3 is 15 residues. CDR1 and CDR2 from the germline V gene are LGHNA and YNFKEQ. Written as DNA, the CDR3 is TGTGCCAGCAGCCAAGAAAGGGGGCGGAATTATGGCTACACCTTC. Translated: CASSQERGRNYGYTF.

This CDR3 reads CASSSGSSKTSPLHF. The DNA for the CDR3 is TGTGCCAGCAGCTCAGGGTCCTCCAAAACTTCACCCCTCCACTTT. The chain joins TRBV11-3 to TRBJ1-6; possible D gene TRBD1, 5 bases. The CDR3 consists of 15 residues. Trimming took off 4 bases at V and 9 bases at J, with 16 bases between the two ends. Germline CDR1 SGHNT, CDR2 YENEEA.

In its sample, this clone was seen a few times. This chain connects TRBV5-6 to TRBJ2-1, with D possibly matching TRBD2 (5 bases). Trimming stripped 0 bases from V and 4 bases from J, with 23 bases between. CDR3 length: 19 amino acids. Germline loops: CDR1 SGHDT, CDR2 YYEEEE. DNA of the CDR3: TGTGCCAGCAGCTTGGGAGGGTTGTTGGAAAGAGGTGTGTACAATGAGCAGTTCTTC. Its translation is CASSLGGLLERGVYNEQFF.

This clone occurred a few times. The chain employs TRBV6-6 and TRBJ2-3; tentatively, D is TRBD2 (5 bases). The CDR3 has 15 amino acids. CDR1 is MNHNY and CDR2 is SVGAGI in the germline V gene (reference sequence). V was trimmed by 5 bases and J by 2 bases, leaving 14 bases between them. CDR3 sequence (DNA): TGTGCCAGCAGTAAGGACTTCTCGAACACAGATACGCAGTATTTT. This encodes CASSKDFSNTDTQYF.

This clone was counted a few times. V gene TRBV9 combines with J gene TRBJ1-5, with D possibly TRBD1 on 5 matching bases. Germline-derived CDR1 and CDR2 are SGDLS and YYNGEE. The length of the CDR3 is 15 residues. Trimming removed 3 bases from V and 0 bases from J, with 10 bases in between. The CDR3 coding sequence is TGTGCCAGCAGCGGTGGGGGACTTAGCAATCAGCCCCAGCATTTT. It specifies CASSGGGLSNQPQHF.

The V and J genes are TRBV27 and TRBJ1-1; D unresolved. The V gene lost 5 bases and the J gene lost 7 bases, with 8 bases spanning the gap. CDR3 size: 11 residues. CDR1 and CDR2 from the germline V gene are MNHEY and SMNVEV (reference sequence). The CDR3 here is CASSAGVEAFF. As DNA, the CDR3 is TGTGCCAGCAGTGCCGGGGTTGAAGCTTTCTTT.

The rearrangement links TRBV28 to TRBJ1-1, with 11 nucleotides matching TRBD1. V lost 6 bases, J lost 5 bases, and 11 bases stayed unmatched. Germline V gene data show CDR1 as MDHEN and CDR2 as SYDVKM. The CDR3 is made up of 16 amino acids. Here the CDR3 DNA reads TGTGCCAGCAGCCCAACTGGACAGGGGGCGCGAACTGAAGCTTTCTTT. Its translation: CASSPTGQGARTEAFF.

The CDR3 coding sequence is TGTGCCAGCAGCCGTCAACAGGGTTCCGGAGAGACCCAGTACTTC. It encodes CASSRQQGSGETQYF. V usage is TRBV6-6 and J usage is TRBJ2-5, with D possibly matching TRBD1 (6 bases). The CDR3 runs to 15 residues. Per the germline V gene, CDR1 is MNHNY and CDR2 is SVGAGI (reference sequence). Trimming pared 6 bases from V and 4 bases from J, leaving 18 bases between.

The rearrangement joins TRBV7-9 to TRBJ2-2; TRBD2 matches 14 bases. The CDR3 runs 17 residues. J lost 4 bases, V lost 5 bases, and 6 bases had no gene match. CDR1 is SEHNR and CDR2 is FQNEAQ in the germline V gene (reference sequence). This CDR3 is CASSPGLAGGITGELFF. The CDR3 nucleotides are TGTGCCAGCAGCCCCGGACTAGCGGGAGGAATCACCGGGGAGCTGTTTTTT.

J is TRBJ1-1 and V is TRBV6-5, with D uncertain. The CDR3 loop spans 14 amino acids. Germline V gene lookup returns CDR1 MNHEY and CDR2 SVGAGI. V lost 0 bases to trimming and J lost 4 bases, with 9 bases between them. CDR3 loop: CASSYSNGITEAFF. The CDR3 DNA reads TGTGCCAGCAGTTACTCGAACGGGATCACTGAAGCTTTCTTT.

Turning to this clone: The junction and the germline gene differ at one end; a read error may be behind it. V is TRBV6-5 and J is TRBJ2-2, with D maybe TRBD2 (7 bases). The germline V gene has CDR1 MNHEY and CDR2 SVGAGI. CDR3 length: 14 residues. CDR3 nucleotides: TGTGCCAGCAAAATAAGGGGGGGGACCGAGGAGCTGTTTTTT. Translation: CASKIRGGTEELFF.

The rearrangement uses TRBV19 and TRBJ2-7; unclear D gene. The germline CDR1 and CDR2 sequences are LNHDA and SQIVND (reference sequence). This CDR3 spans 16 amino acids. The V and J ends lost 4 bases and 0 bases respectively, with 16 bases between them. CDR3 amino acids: CASSTSWSGYSYEQYF. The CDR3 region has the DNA TGTGCCAGTAGTACGAGCTGGAGTGGGTACTCCTACGAGCAGTACTTC.

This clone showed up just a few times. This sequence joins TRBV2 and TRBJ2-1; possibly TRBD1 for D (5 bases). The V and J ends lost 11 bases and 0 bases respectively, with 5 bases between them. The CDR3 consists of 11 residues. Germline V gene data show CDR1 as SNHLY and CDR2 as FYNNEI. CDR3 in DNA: TGTGCCCAGGGCTCCTACAATGAGCAGTTCTTC. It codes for CAQGSYNEQFF.

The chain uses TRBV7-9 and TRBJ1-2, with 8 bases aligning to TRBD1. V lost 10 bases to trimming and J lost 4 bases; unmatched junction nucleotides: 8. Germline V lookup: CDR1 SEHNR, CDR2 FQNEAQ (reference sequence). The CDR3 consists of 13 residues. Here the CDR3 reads CAIQGARFYGYTF. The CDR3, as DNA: TGTGCCATCCAGGGGGCCCGGTTCTATGGCTACACCTTC. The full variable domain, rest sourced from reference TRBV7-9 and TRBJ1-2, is DTGVSQNPRHKITKRGQNVTFRCDPISEHNRLYWYRQTLGQGPEFLTYFQNEAQLEKSRLLSDRFSAERPKGSFSTLEIQRTEQGDSAMYLCAIQGARFYGYTFGSGTRLTVV.

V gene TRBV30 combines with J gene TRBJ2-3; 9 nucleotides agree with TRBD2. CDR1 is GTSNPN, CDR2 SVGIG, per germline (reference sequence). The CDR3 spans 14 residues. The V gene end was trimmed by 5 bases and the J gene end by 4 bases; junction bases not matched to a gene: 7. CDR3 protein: CAWGRAGGADTQYF. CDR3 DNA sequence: TGTGCCTGGGGCCGAGCGGGGGGTGCAGATACGCAGTATTTT. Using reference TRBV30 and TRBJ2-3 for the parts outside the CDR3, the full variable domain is SQTIHQWPATLVQPVGSPLSLECTVEGTSNPNLYWYRQAAGRGLQLLFYSVGIGQISSEVPQNLSASRPQDRQFILSSKKLLLSDSGFYLCAWGRAGGADTQYFGPGTRLTVL.

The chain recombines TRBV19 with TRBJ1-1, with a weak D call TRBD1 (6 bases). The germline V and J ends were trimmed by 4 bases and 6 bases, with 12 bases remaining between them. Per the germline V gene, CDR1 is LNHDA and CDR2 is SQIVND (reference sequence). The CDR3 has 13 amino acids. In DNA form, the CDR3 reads TGTGCCAGTAGTACCCGACAGGCGCCTGAAGCTTTCTTT. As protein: CASSTRQAPEAFF.

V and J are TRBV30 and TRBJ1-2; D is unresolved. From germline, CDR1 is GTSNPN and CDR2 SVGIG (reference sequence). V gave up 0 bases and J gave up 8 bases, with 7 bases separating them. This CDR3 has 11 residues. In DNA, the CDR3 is TGTGCCTGGAGTGTAGGAGTAGGCTACACCTTC. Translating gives CAWSVGVGYTF.

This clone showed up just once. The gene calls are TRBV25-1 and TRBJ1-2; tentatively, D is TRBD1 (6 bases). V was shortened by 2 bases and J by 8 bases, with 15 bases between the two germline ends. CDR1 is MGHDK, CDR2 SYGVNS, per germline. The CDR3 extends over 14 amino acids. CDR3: CASSESGGRGGYTF. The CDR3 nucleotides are TGTGCCAGCAGTGAAAGCGGGGGGCGCGGAGGCTACACCTTC.